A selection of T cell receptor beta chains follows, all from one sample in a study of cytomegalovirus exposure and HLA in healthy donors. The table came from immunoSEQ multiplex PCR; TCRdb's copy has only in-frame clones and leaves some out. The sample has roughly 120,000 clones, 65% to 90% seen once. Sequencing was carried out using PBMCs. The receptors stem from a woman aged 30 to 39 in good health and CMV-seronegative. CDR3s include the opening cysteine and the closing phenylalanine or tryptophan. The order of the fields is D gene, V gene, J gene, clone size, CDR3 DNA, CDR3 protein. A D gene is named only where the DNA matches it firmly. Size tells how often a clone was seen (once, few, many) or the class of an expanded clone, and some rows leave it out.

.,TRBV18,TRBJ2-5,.,TGTGCCAGCTCACCATCTCAGTTGGGGCTACAAGAGACCCAGTACTTC,CASSPSQLGLQETQYF
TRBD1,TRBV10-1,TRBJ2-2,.,TGCGCCAGCAGTGATACAGGGGAAGGCACCGGGGAGCTGTTTTTT,CASSDTGEGTGELFF
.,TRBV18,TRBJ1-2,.,TGTGCCAGCTCAGGGGGGGGCTGGTACTATGGCTACACCTTC,CASSGGGWYYGYTF
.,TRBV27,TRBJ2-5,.,TGTGCCAGCAGTTTAGAAGGGGAAGTGACCCAGTACTTC,CASSLEGEVTQYF
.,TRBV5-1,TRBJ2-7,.,TGCGCCAGCAGCTCCAACTACGAGCAGTACTTC,CASSSNYEQYF
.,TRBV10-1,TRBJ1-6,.,TGCGCCAGCAGTGATCCGGGGTTTAATTCACCCCTCCACTTT,CASSDPGFNSPLHF
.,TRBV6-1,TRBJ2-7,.,TGTGCCAGCAGTGCCACTAGGGACTACGAGCAGTACTTC,CASSATRDYEQYF
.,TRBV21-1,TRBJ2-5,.,TGTGCCAGCAGCAAAGAGGAGAAACTAGCGGGGGGAGAGACCCAGTACTTC,CASSKEEKLAGGETQYF
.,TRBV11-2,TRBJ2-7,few,TGTGCCAGCAGCTTAGACCGCCGGGAGAGACGCTACGAGCAGTACTTC,CASSLDRRERRYEQYF
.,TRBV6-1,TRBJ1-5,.,TGTGCCAGCAGTGAAGTTGGCGGAAATCAGCCCCAGCATTTT,CASSEVGGNQPQHF
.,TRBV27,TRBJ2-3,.,TGTGCCAGTCGTCGGAGGGTAGCGGAAACCACTAGCACAGATACGCAGTATTTT,CASRRRVAETTSTDTQYF
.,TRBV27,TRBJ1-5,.,TGTGCCAGCAGTCCCTCGGTAATTTATAGCAATCAGCCCCAGCATTTT,CASSPSVIYSNQPQHF
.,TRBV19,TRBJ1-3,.,TGTGCCAGTAGTACAGACAGATACCCTGGAAACACCATATATTTT,CASSTDRYPGNTIYF
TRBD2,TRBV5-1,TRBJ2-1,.,TGCGCCAGCAGCTTGACTGGGACTAGCGGGAGTAGCCCTTACAATGAGCAGTTCTTC,CASSLTGTSGSSPYNEQFF
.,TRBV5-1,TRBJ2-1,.,TGCGCCAGCAGCCATTACTATGCATCCTACAATGAGCAGTTCTTC,CASSHYYASYNEQFF
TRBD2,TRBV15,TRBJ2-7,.,TGTGCCACCAGCACCCCAGCGGGACCCTACGAGCAGTACTTC,CATSTPAGPYEQYF
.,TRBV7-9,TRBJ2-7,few,TGTGCCAGCAGCTTTGGGGACCCTACAGGGGAGCAGTACTTC,CASSFGDPTGEQYF
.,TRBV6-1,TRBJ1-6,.,TGTGCCAGCAGTGAAATCGGTTATAATTCACCCCTCCACTTT,CASSEIGYNSPLHF
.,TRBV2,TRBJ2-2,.,TGTGCCACTAGAGGACACCCGAACACCGGGGAGCTGTTTTTT,CATRGHPNTGELFF
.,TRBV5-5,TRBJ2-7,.,TGTGCCAGCAGCTTGGCAGGGGCAGGTCTCTACGAGCAGTACTTC,CASSLAGAGLYEQYF
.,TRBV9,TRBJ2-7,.,TGTGCCAGCAGCCCCTCGACTAGGGATTTGGACGAGCAGTACTTC,CASSPSTRDLDEQYF
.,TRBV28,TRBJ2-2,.,TGTGCCAGCAGTTTATCAGGGGTCGGGGAGCTGTTTTTT,CASSLSGVGELFF
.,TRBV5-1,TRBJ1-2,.,TGCGCCAGCAGCTTGGTGGGGACAACCCGAAGATCTAACTATGGCTACACCTTC,CASSLVGTTRRSNYGYTF
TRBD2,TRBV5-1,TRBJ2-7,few,TGCGCCAGCAGAGCGGGAGTTAGTACCTACGAGCAGTACTTC,CASRAGVSTYEQYF
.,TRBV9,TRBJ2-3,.,TGTGCCAGCAGCGTAGACGGGAGAGGCACAGATACGCAGTATTTT,CASSVDGRGTDTQYF
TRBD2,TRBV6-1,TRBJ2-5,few,TGTGCCAGCACTAGCGGAGGCCAAGAGACCCAGTACTTC,CASTSGGQETQYF
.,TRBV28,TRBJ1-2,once,TGTGCCAGCAGTCCCGGACAGCCCACCTATGGCTACACCTTC,CASSPGQPTYGYTF
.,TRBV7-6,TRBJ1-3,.,TGTGCCAGCAGCCTGCGGGACTCCGGCGGAAACACCATATATTTT,CASSLRDSGGNTIYF
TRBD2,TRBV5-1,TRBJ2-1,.,TGCGCCAGCAGCTTGGAACTAGCGGGACTCTACAATGAGCAGTTCTTC,CASSLELAGLYNEQFF
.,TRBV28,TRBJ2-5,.,TGTGCCAGCACGGCAGGGGCCTCAAACCGGGAGACCCAGTACTTC,CASTAGASNRETQYF
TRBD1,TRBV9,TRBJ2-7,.,TGTGCCAGCAGCGTCGGGACAGGGGAATACGAGCAGTACTTC,CASSVGTGEYEQYF
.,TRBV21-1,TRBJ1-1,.,TGTGCCAGCAGCAAAGAAGGTGGGAGGTGGTCGCTGACACCCTTTCACACTGAAGCTTTCTTT,CASSKEGGRWSLTPFHTEAFF
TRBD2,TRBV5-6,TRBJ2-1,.,TGTGCCAGCAGGCGGTTAGCGGGAACCAATGAGCAGTTCTTC,CASRRLAGTNEQFF
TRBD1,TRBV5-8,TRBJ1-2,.,TGTGCCAGCAGCTATACCCAGGGGGCTAACTATGGCTACACCTTC,CASSYTQGANYGYTF
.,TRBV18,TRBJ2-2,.,TGTGCCAGCTCTCCAACGGGGACTTACACCGGGGAGCTGTTTTTT,CASSPTGTYTGELFF
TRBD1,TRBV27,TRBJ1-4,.,TGTGCCAGCAGTTTACGGTCAGGGGGTGAAAAACTGTTTTTT,CASSLRSGGEKLFF
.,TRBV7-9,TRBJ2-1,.,TGTGCCAGCAGCCTATCGGGGGAGCTAGACCCCTACAATGAGCAGTTCTTC,CASSLSGELDPYNEQFF
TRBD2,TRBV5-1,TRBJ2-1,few,TGCGCCAGCAGCTTGGGACTAGCGGGCTTGAGCTCCTACAATGAGCAGTTCTTC,CASSLGLAGLSSYNEQFF
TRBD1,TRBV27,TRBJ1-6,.,TGTGCCAGCAGTTTATCCACAGGGGCTCCTAATTCACCCCTCCACTTT,CASSLSTGAPNSPLHF
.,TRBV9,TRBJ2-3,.,TGTGCCAGCAGCGCCGCCTATACAGATACGCAGTATTTT,CASSAAYTDTQYF
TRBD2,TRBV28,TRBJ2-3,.,TGTGCCAGCAGTTCAGGACTAGCGGGAGGCAGCACAGATACGCAGTATTTT,CASSSGLAGGSTDTQYF
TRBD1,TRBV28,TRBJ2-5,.,TGTGCCAGCAGTTCGACAGGGATCCAAGAGACCCAGTACTTC,CASSSTGIQETQYF
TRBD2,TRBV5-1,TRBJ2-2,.,TGCGCCAGCAGCCCTCTAGCGGGAAGGAACACCGGGGAGCTGTTTTTT,CASSPLAGRNTGELFF
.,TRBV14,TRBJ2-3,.,TGTGCCAGCAGCCAAGATCTAAGCGGGGACAGGTGGGCAGATACGCAGTATTTT,CASSQDLSGDRWADTQYF
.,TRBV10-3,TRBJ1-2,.,TGTGCCATCCAGGACAGCGGAGGATACTATGGCTACACCTTC,CAIQDSGGYYGYTF
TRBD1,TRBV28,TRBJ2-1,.,TGTGCCAGCAGTTTGTCTAGGGGGCACATGCAGTTCTTC,CASSLSRGHMQFF
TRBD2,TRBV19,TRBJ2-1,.,TGTGCCAGTAGTATAGATGGGACTAGCGGGAGTAATGAGCAGTTCTTC,CASSIDGTSGSNEQFF
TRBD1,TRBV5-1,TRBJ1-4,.,TGCGCCAGCAGCCCGGACAGGGGCCCGGGAACTAATGAAAAACTGTTTTTT,CASSPDRGPGTNEKLFF
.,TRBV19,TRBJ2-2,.,TGTGCCAGTAATAGGAGGCAGGAGAACACCGGGGAGCTGTTTTTT,CASNRRQENTGELFF
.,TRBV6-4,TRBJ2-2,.,TGTGCCAGCAGTGGGGCGACCGGGGAGCTGTTTTTT,CASSGATGELFF
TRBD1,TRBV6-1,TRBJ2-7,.,TGTGCCAGCAGTGGTGGACAGGGGGAGTACGAGCAGTACTTC,CASSGGQGEYEQYF